This TCR beta chain is from a study of T cell repertoires in cytomegalovirus infection. About the research overall: Indications came from public TCR beta signatures; they pointed to CMV infection and to a matching HLA type. Study-level findings and limits: Cumulative frequency of public TCR beta families picked out carriers of CMV plus the relevant HLA. Within the response measured ex vivo, HLA-C-restricted CMV-specific TCR beta clonotypes were dominant.

This clonotype was picked up many times. Its antigen remains unknown. Each CDR3 protein is one row after TCRdb ran MiXCR on the reads. The sample yields over 300,000 distinct CDR3 sequences, roughly 15% seen once. The sample was PBMCs. This receptor was taken from a human donor in good health (CMV status not recorded). Some clones in this sample may be carry-over from other donors' samples.

CDR3 protein: CATASGGLDTQYF. CDR3 bases: TGTGCCACGGCTAGCGGGGGTCTGGATACGCAGTATTTT. The chain recombines TRBV24-1 with TRBJ2-3, with 10 bases that match TRBD2. CDR1 and CDR2 (germline): KGHDR, SFDVKD. V lost 10 bases, J lost 6 bases, and 6 bases stayed unmatched. The CDR3 runs to 13 residues.